The T cell receptor (beta chain) described here comes from a study of T cell responses to AZD1222 COVID-19 vaccine. Overall study: Combined were second doses at about 4 or about 12 weeks.

As regards this clone: The antigen remains unidentified.

Study results and limitations: Possibly, clonal diversity was underestimated; donors were largely white British and included more females. Baseline serostatus was positive in only a handful of AZD1222 recipients. Along spike, vaccine-associated CD4 TCRs were found throughout, with dominance at 160-218 and 743-854.

The repertoire was sequenced with immunoSEQ multiplex PCR; TCRdb's copy has only in-frame clones and lacks some. This table has some 150,000 clones, 90% appearing once. With 8 bases clipped from V and 3 bases from J, the junction kept 8 bases outside the gene matches. This CDR3 is 15 amino acids long. CDR1 is MDHEN and CDR2 is SYDVKM in the germline V gene. The TCR was taken from an adult in good health. The J gene is TRBJ1-5, the V gene TRBV28; 9 positions agree with TRBD1. The material was peripheral blood, obtained on day 0 of AZD1222 vaccination. The CDR3 DNA is TGTGCCAGCTCAACAGGGGGCGATTACAATCAGCCCCAGCATTTT. Translated, it gives CASSTGGDYNQPQHF.